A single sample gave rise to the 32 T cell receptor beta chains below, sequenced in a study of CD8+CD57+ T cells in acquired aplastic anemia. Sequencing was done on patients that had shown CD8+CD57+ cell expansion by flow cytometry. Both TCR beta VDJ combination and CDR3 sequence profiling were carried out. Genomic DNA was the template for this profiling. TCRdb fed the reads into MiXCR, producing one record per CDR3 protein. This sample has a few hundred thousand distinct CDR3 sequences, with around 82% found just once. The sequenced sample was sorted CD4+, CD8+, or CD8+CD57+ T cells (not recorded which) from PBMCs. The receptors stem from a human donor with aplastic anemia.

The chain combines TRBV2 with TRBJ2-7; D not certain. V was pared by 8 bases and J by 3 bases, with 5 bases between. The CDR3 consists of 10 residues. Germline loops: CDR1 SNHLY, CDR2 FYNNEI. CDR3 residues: CASSNYEQYF. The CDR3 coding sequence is TGTGCCAGCTCTAACTACGAGCAGTACTTC. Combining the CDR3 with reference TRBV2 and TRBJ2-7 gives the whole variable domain EPEVTQTPSHQVTQMGQEVILRCVPISNHLYFYWYRQILGQKVEFLVSFYNNEISEKSEIFDDQFSVERPDGSNFTLKIRSTKLEDSAMYFCASSNYEQYFGPGTRLTVT.

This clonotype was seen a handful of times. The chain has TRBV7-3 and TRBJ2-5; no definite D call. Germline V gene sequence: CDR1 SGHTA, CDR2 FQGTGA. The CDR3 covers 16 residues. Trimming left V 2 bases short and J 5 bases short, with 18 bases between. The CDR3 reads CASSLSPQEPWETQYF. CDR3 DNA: TGTGCCAGCAGCTTATCCCCCCAGGAACCCTGGGAGACCCAGTACTTC.

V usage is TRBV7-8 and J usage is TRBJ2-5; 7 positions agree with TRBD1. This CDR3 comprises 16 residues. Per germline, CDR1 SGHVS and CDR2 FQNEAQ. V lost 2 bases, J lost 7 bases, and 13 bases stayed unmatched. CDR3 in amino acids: CASSLHPDGTAVTQYF. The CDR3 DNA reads TGTGCCAGCAGCTTACATCCAGACGGGACAGCCGTGACCCAGTACTTC.

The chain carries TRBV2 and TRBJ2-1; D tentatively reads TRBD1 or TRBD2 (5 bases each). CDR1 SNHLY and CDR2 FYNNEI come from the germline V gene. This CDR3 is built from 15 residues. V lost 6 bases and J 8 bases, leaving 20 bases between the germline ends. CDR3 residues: CASSERGGSMYEQFF. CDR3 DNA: TGTGCCAGCAGCGAGAGGGGCGGAAGTATGTATGAGCAGTTCTTC.

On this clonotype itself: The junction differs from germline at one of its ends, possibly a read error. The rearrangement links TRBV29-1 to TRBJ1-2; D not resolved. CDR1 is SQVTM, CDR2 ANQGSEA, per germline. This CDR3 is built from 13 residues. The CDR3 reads CSGSGGVAGEHFF. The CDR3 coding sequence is TGCAGCGGTAGCGGCGGGGTTGCAGGTGAGCACTTCTTC.

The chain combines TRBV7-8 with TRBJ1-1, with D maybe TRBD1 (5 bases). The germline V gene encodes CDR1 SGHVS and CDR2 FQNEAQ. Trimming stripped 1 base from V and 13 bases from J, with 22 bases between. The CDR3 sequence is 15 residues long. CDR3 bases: TGTGCCAGCAGCTTAGAGGGGAGTCCCGATACGCAATATTTCTTT. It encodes CASSLEGSPDTQYFF.

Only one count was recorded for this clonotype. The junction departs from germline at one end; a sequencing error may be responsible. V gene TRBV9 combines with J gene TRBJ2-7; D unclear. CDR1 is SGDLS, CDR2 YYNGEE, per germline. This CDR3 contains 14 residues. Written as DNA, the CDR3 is TGTGCCAGCAGCGTAGGGACCGCCCGAAATGAGCCCCACTTC. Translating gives CASSVGTARNEPHF.

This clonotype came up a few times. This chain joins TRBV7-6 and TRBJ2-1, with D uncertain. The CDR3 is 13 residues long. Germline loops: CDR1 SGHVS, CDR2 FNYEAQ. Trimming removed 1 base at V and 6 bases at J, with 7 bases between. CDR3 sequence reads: CASSLGAFNEQFF. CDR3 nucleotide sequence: TGTGCCAGCAGCTTAGGGGCATTCAATGAGCAGTTCTTC. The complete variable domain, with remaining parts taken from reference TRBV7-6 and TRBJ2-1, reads GAGVSQSPRYKVTKRGQDVALRCDPISGHVSLYWYRQALGQGPEFLTYFNYEAQQDKSGLPNDRFSAERPEGSISTLTIQRTEQRDSAMYRCASSLGAFNEQFFGPGTRLTVL.

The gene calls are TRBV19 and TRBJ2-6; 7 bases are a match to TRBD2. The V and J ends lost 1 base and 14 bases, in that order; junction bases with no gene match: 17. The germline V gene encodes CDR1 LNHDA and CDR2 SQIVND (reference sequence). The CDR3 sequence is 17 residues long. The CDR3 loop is CASSIASGAYNEHFLTF. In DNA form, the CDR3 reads TGTGCCAGTAGTATAGCTAGCGGAGCCTACAATGAGCACTTCCTGACTTTC.

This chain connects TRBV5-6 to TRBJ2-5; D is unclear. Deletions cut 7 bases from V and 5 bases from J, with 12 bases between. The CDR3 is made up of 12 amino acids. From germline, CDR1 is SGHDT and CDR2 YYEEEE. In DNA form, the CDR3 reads TGTGCCAGCCGCGTGGAGAGGGAGACCCAGTACTTC. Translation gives CASRVERETQYF.

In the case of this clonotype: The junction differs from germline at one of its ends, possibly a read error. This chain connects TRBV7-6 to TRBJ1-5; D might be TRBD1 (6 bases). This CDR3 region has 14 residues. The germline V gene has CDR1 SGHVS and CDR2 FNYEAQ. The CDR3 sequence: CASSLARSGQPKQF. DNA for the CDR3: TGTGCCAGCAGCTTAGCCCGGTCGGGACAACCGAAGCAGTTT.

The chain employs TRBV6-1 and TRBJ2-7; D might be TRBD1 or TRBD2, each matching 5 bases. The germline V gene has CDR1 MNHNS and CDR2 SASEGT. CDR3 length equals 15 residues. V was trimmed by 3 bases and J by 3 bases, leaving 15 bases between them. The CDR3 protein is CASSDEGPSGYEQYF. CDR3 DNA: TGTGCCAGCAGTGACGAGGGACCGTCAGGCTACGAGCAGTACTTC.

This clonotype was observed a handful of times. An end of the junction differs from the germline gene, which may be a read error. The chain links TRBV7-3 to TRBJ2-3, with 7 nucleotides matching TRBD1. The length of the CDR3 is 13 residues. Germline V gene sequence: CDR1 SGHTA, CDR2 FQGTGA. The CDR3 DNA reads TGTGCCAGCAGGTCCGAGGGGACAGATACGCAGTACTTT. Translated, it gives CASRSEGTDTQYF.

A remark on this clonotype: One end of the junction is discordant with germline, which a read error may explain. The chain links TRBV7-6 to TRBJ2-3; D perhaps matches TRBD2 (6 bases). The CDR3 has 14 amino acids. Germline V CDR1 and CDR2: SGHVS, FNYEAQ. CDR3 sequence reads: CASSLAGGLDTLYF. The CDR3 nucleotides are TGTGCCAGCAGCTTAGCGGGGGGTCTTGATACCCTCTACTTT.

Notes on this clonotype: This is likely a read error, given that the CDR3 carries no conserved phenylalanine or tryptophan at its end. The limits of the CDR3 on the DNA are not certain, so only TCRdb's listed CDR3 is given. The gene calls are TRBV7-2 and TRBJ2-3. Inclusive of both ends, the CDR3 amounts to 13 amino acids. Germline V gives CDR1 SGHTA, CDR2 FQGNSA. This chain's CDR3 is CASSVAGTDTHGY.

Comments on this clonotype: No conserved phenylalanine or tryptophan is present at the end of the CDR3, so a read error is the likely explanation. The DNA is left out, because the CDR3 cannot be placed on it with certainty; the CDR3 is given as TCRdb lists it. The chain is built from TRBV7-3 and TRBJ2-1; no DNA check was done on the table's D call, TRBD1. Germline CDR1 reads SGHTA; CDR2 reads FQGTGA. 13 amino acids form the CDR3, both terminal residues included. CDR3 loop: CASSLGPAGATDI.

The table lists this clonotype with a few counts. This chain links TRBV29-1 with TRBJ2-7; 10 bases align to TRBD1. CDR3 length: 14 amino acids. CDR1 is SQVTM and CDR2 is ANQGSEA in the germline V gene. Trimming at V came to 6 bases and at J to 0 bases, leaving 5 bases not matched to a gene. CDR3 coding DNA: TGCAGCGTGTCGGGACAGGGGTGCTCCTACGAGCAGTACGTC. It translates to CSVSGQGCSYEQYV.

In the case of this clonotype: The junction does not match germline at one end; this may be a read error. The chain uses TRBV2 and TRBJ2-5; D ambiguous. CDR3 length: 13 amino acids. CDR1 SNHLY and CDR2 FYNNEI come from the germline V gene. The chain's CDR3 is CASSVPYQETKYF. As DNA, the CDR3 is TGTGCCAGCAGTGTTCCCTACCAAGAGACCAAGTACTTC.

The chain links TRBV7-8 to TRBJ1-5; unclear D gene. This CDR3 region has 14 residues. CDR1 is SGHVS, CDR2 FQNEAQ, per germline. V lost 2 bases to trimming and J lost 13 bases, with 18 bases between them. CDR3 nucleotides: TGTGCCAGCAGCTTAATGGGGAGCCCCGATCCGCAGCATTTT. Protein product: CASSLMGSPDPQHF.

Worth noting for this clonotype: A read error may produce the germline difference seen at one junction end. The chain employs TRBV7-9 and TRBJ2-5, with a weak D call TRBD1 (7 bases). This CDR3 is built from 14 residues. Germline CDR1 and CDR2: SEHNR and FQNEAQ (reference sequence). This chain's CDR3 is CAARGASENENFGF. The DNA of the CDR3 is TGTGCCGCCAGGGGGGCTAGCGAGAACGAGAACTTCGGCTTC.

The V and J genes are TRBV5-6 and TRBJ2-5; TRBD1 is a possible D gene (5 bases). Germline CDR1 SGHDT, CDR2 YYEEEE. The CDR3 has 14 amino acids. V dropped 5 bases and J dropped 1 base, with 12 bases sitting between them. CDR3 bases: TGTGCCAGCAGATGGGGCTCCAGCCAAGAGACCCAGTACTTC. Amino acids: CASRWGSSQETQYF.

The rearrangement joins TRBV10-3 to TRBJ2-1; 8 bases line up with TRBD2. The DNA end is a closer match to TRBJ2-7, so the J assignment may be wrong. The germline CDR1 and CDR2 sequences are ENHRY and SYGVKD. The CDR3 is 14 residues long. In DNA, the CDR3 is TGTGCCACCGGGGGGGCCGACTCCTCCAATGCGCAGTACTTC. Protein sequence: CATGGADSSNAQYF.

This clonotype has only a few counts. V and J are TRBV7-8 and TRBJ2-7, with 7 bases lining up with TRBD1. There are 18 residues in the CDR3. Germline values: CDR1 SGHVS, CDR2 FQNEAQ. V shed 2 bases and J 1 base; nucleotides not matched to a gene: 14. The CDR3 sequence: CASSLHPDGTAHSYEQYV. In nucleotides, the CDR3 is TGTGCCAGCAGCTTACATCCGGACGGGACAGCCCATTCCTACGAGCAGTACGTC.

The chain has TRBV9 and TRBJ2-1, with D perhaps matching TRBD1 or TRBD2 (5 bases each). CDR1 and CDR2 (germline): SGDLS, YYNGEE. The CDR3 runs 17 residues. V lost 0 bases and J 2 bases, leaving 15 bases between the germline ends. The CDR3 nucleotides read TGTGCCAGCAGCGTAGACGGGGCCCGCCTCACCTACAATGAGCAGTTCTTC. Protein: CASSVDGARLTYNEQFF.

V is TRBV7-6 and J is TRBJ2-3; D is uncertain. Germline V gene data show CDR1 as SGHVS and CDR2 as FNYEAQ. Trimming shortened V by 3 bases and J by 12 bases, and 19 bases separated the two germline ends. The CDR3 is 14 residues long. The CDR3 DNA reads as TGTGCCAGCAGCTTGGGTGCCGGTAATTCACCCCAGTATTTT. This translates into CASSLGAGNSPQYF.

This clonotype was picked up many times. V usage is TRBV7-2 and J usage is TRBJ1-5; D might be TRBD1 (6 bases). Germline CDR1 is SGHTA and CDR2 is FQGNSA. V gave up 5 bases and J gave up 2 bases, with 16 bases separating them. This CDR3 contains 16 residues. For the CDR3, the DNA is TGTGCCAGCAGCCGGAGGGGGGATCCCCGCAATCAGCCCCAGCATTTT. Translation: CASSRRGDPRNQPQHF.

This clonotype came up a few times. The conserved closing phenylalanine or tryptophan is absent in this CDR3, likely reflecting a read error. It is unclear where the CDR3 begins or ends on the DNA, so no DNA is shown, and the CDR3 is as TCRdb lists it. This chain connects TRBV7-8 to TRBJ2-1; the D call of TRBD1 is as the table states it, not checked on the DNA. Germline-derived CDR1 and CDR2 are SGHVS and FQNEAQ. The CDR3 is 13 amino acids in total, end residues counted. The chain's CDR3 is CASSFNPDGTALS.

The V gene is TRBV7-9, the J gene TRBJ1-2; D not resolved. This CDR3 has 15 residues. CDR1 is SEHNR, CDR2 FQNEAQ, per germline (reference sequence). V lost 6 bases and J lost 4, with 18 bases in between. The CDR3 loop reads CASSWGKGSSYGYTF. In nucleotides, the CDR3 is TGTGCCAGCAGTTGGGGAAAGGGCTCAAGCTATGGCTACACCTTC.

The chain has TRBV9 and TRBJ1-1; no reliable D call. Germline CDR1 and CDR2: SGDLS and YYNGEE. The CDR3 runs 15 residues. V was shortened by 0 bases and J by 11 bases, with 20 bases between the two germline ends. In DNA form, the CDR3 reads TGTGCCAGCAGCGTAGGGCCAGAAGGGAACACTTTTGCTTTCTTT. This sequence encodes CASSVGPEGNTFAFF.

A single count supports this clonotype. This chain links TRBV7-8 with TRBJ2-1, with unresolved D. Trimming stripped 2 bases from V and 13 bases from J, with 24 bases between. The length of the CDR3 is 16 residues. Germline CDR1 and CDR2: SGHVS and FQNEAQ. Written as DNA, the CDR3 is TGTGCCAGCAGCTTACAAAGAGGCGGCGGTACGCAGTATCAGTTCTTC. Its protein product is CASSLQRGGGTQYQFF.

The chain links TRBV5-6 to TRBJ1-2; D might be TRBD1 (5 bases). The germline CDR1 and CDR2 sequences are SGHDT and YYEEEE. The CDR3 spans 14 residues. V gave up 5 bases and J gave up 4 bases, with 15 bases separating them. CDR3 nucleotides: TGTGCCAGCAGGTCCAGGGTTGGGGCCTATGGCTACACCTTC. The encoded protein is CASRSRVGAYGYTF.

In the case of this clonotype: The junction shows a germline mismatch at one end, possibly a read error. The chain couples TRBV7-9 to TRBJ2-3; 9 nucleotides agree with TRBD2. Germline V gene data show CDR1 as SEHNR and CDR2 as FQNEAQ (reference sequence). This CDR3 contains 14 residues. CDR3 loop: CASSLARSGGTEEF. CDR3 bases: TGTGCCAGCAGCTTAGCAAGAAGCGGGGGGACGGAGGAGTTT.